This T cell receptor (beta chain) was identified in a study of cytomegalovirus exposure and HLA in healthy donors. Primers: 60 Vbeta forward and 13 Jbeta reverse. Clones were sequenced by immunoSEQ multiplex PCR, and TCRdb holds only the in-frame ones, with some missing. Of 200,000 or so clones listed, 82% are singletons. Those who donated were healthy bone marrow donors. The CDR3 sequence is 14 residues long. Trimming took 2 bases from V and 5 from J, leaving 9 bases between them. Germline V gives CDR1 SEHNR, CDR2 FQNEAQ (reference sequence). General study points: It emerged from a later analysis that several of the most significant clusters appeared to be linked to common viral pathogens. Earlier analysis yielded a pattern in which most TCR beta V segments were productive about 87% or about 30% of the time. As immune exposure information, only CMV serostatus was available.

As regards this clone: What it binds is unknown.

This chain uses TRBV7-9 with TRBJ1-4; D is perhaps TRBD1 (6 bases). The clonotype originates from a boy aged 2 to 9 in good health and CMV-seronegative. Sequences were obtained from PBMCs. The CDR3 loop is CASSLRGGNEKLFF. The DNA of the CDR3 is TGTGCCAGCAGCTTAAGGGGGGGGAATGAAAAACTGTTTTTT.